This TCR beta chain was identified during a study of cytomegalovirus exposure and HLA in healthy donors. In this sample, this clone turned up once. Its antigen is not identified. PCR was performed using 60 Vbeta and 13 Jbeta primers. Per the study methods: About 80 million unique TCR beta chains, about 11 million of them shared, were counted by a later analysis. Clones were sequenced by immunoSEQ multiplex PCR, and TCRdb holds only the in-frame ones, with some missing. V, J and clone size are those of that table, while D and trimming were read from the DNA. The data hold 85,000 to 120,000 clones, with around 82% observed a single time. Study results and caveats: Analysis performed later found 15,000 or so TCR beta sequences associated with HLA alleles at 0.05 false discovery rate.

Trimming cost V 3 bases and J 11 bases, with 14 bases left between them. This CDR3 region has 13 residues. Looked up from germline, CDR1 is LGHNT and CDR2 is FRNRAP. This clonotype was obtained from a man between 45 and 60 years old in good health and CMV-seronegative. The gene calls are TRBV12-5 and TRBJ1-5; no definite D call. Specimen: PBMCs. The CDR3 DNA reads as TGTGCTAGTGGTTTCGGGTCCCTCAAGGCCCAGCATTTT. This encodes CASGFGSLKAQHF.